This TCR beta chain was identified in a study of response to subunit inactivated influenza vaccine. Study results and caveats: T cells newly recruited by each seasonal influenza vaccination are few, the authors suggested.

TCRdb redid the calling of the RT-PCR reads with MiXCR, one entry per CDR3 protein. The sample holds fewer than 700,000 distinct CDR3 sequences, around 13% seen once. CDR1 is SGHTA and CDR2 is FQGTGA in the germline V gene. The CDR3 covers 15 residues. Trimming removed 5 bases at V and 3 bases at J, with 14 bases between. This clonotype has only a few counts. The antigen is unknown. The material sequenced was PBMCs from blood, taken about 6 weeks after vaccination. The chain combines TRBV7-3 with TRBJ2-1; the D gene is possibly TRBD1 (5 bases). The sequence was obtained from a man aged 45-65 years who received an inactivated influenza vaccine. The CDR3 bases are TGTGCCAGCAGCCCCACGGCAGGGTTCTACAATGAGCAGTTCTTC. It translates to CASSPTAGFYNEQFF.